Each of the 23 T cell receptor beta chains below was sequenced from the same sample in a study of blood T cell repertoires in COVID-19. The method was immunoSEQ multiplex PCR; TCRdb's version includes in-frame clones alone and lacks a portion of them. There are roughly 200,000 clones in the sample; more than 80% occur only once, and approximately 10% lies in the top ten. Sample: peripheral blood. All receptors come from a woman aged 40 to 50 with COVID-19, enrolled during active disease.

The chain recombines TRBV2 with TRBJ1-5; D ambiguous. Trimming took off 4 bases at V and 1 base at J, with 14 bases between the two ends. Germline CDR1 SNHLY, CDR2 FYNNEI. The CDR3 has 16 amino acids. CDR3 residues: CASSVSGGTSNQPQHF. DNA of the CDR3: TGTGCCAGCAGTGTAAGTGGCGGAACAAGCAATCAGCCCCAGCATTTT.

This chain uses TRBV10-3 with TRBJ1-1, with 10 bases fitting TRBD1. The CDR3 has 15 amino acids. The V and J ends lost 3 bases and 4 bases, in that order; junction bases with no gene match: 5. Germline CDR1 ENHRY, CDR2 SYGVKD. CDR3 loop: CAISEEGQGFTEAFF. The DNA of the CDR3 is TGTGCCATCAGTGAAGAGGGACAGGGGTTCACTGAAGCTTTCTTT.

The CDR3 bases are TGTGCCAGCAGCTTATGGCGGGGAACCCAAGAGACCCAGTACTTC. Encoded protein: CASSLWRGTQETQYF. The genes are TRBV11-2 and TRBJ2-5, with D possibly TRBD2 on 6 matching bases. CDR3 length: 15 residues. V was trimmed by 2 bases and J by 1 base, leaving 11 bases between them. Per the germline V gene, CDR1 is SGHAT and CDR2 is FQNNGV.

V is TRBV19 and J is TRBJ1-5; a possible D gene is TRBD1 (6 bases). V was clipped by 6 bases and J by 7 bases, with 16 bases between them. The CDR3 contains 14 residues. In germline, CDR1 is LNHDA, CDR2 SQIVND (reference sequence). The CDR3 is CASSHTGRVQPQHF. The CDR3 bases are TGTGCCAGTAGCCATACAGGGCGAGTACAGCCCCAGCATTTT. The full variable domain, in which reference TRBV19 and TRBJ1-5 provide the parts outside the CDR3, is DGGITQSPKYLFRKEGQNVTLSCEQNLNHDAMYWYRQDPGQGLRLIYYSQIVNDFQKGDIAEGYSVSREKKESFPLTVTSAQKNPTAFYLCASSHTGRVQPQHFGDGTRLSIL.

V usage is TRBV11-2 and J usage is TRBJ2-2, with 8 bases lining up with TRBD1. The V gene end was trimmed by 4 bases and the J gene end by 6 bases; junction bases not matched to a gene: 7. This CDR3 has 15 amino acids. Germline V gene sequence: CDR1 SGHAT, CDR2 FQNNGV. As DNA, the CDR3 is TGTGCCAGCAGCTCGCAGGGGGCGATGGCCGGGGAGCTGTTTTTT. It encodes CASSSQGAMAGELFF. Combining the CDR3 with reference TRBV11-2 and TRBJ2-2 gives the whole variable domain EAGVAQSPRYKIIEKRQSVAFWCNPISGHATLYWYQQILGQGPKLLIQFQNNGVVDDSQLPKDRFSAERLKGVDSTLKIQPAKLEDSAVYLCASSSQGAMAGELFFGEGSRLTVL.

Turning to this clone: One end of the junction varies from germline; a read error may be responsible. The chain couples TRBV5-4 to TRBJ2-3; 9 bases align to TRBD2. CDR3 size: 15 residues. Germline CDR1 is SGHNT and CDR2 is YYREEE (reference sequence). CDR3 DNA: TGTGCCAGCAGCCCTCCCGGGACTAGCACTGATACGCAGTATTTT. Protein product: CASSPPGTSTDTQYF.

This clone has just one count. V usage is TRBV9 and J usage is TRBJ2-5; D possibly corresponds to TRBD2 (6 bases). This CDR3 has 14 residues. CDR1 and CDR2 from the germline V gene are SGDLS and YYNGEE. The V end was cut by 5 bases, the J end by 1 base, with 12 bases between. CDR3 bases: TGTGCCAGCAGTCCGGGACTTCTCCAAGAGACCCAGTACTTC. This sequence encodes CASSPGLLQETQYF. The full variable domain, completed using reference TRBV9 and TRBJ2-5, is DSGVTQTPKHLITATGQRVTLRCSPRSGDLSVYWYQQSLDQGLQFLIQYYNGEERAKGNILERFSAQQFPDLHSELNLSSLELGDSALYFCASSPGLLQETQYFGPGTRLLVL.

The rearrangement uses TRBV4-1 and TRBJ1-2, with no clear D. V lost 1 base and J lost 5, with 11 bases in between. Germline-derived CDR1 and CDR2 are MGHRA and YSYEKL. CDR3 size: 14 residues. The CDR3 is CASSQGYGVYGYTF. CDR3 nucleotide sequence: TGCGCCAGCAGCCAAGGGTACGGTGTTTATGGCTACACCTTC.

CDR3 sequence (DNA): TGTGCCAGCTCACCAGTCCGACAGGCAACCGTCTCTGGAAACACCATATATTTT. Its translation is CASSPVRQATVSGNTIYF. The chain joins TRBV18 to TRBJ1-3, with a weak D call TRBD1 (6 bases). The CDR3 extends over 18 amino acids. V was shortened by 2 bases and J by 0 bases, with 17 bases between the two germline ends. The germline CDR1 and CDR2 sequences are KGHSH and LQKENI.

V is TRBV12-3 or TRBV12-4 and J is TRBJ2-1, with D tentatively TRBD2 (5 bases). The V end lost 3 bases, the J end lost 6 bases, and 9 bases lay between the germline ends. CDR3 length equals 13 residues. The CDR3 protein is CASSFRGRNEQFF. The DNA for the CDR3 is TGTGCCAGCAGTTTTCGAGGGCGCAATGAGCAGTTCTTC.

Concerning this clone itself: Within the sample, other DNA sequences also encode this same CDR3. The V and J genes are TRBV3-1 (or the pseudogene TRBV3-2) and TRBJ1-5; the D is unclear. Germline CDR1 is LGHDT and CDR2 is YNNKEL (reference sequence). V shed 3 bases and J shed 1 base, with 7 bases lying between them. The CDR3 contains 14 residues. The CDR3 is CASSQGGSNQPQHF. In DNA form, the CDR3 reads TGTGCCAGCAGCCAGGGAGGGAGCAATCAGCCCCAGCATTTT.

The J gene is TRBJ1-6, the V gene TRBV15; maybe TRBD1 (5 bases). Germline-derived CDR1 and CDR2 are LNHNV and YYDKDF (reference sequence). Trimming removed 2 bases from V and 10 bases from J, with 12 bases in between. There are 14 residues in the CDR3. CDR3 sequence: CATSRNFRGSPLHF. As DNA, the CDR3 is TGTGCCACCAGCAGAAACTTCCGGGGGTCACCCCTCCACTTT.

The chain links TRBV10-2 to TRBJ2-7, with TRBD1 identical over 7 bases. V gave up 6 bases and J gave up 3 bases; unmatched junction bases: 11. The germline V gene has CDR1 WSHSY and CDR2 SAAADI. The CDR3 length is 15 residues. The CDR3 here is CASRDKTGSRYEQYF. The CDR3, as DNA: TGCGCCAGCAGAGACAAGACAGGGTCGCGCTACGAGCAGTACTTC.

In this sample, this clone turned up a few times. The chain recombines TRBV27 with TRBJ1-5, with D tentatively TRBD1 (5 bases). The CDR3 runs to 17 residues. Germline assignment: CDR1 MNHEY and CDR2 SMNVEV (reference sequence). Deletions cut 0 bases from V and 3 bases from J, with 15 bases between. CDR3 in DNA: TGTGCCAGCAGTTTATCCCCCCCGGGGGTCTCCAATCAGCCCCAGCATTTT. Protein: CASSLSPPGVSNQPQHF.

The V call is TRBV7-9, the J call TRBJ2-5; D gene ambiguous. The germline V and J ends were trimmed by 4 bases and 5 bases, with 11 bases remaining between them. In germline, CDR1 is SEHNR, CDR2 FQNEAQ (reference sequence). The CDR3 is 13 residues long. Written as DNA, the CDR3 is TGTGCCAGCAGCTGGTCCCTAGTTGAGACCCAGTACTTC. It yields the protein CASSWSLVETQYF.

This clone was found once. The chain has TRBV29-1 and TRBJ2-1; D unresolved. V was pared by 6 bases and J by 0 bases, with 12 bases between. The CDR3 has 14 residues. CDR1 is SQVTM, CDR2 ANQGSEA, per germline. DNA of the CDR3: TGCAGCGTCCTAGGTTCAAGCTCCTACAATGAGCAGTTCTTC. It specifies CSVLGSSSYNEQFF.

The V call is TRBV24-1, the J call TRBJ2-5; the D gene is possibly TRBD1 (6 bases). V lost 3 bases and J 0 bases, leaving 10 bases between the germline ends. The CDR3 is 15 residues long. Germline CDR1 and CDR2: KGHDR and SFDVKD. The CDR3 loop reads CATSDPRGNQETQYF. CDR3 coding DNA: TGTGCCACCAGTGATCCCAGGGGAAACCAAGAGACCCAGTACTTC.

This rearrangement joins TRBV15 to TRBJ2-2; D may be TRBD1 (5 bases). The CDR3 consists of 18 residues. Germline V gene lookup returns CDR1 LNHNV and CDR2 YYDKDF (reference sequence). V lost 1 base to trimming and J lost 4 bases, with 19 bases between them. The CDR3 coding sequence is TGTGCCACCAGCAGAGTCCCTACGGAAACAGGACCCACCGGGGAGCTGTTTTTT. Translated: CATSRVPTETGPTGELFF.

The chain uses TRBV29-1 and TRBJ2-5, with a possible D match to TRBD1 (5 bases). Looked up from germline, CDR1 is SQVTM and CDR2 is ANQGSEA. Trimming pared 7 bases from V and 5 bases from J, leaving 20 bases between. The length of the CDR3 is 14 residues. DNA of the CDR3: TGCAGCGCCCTACTCCGAACAGGTTGGGAGACCCAGTACTTC. It yields the protein CSALLRTGWETQYF. Filled out from reference TRBV29-1 and TRBJ2-5, the complete variable domain reads SAVISQKPSRDICQRGTSLTIQCQVDSQVTMMFWYRQQPGQSLTLIATANQGSEATYESGFVIDKFPISRPNLTFSTLTVSNMSPEDSSIYLCSALLRTGWETQYFGPGTRLLVL.

J is TRBJ1-1 and V is TRBV19, with D perhaps matching TRBD1 (6 bases). Trimming removed 4 bases at V and 1 base at J, with 13 bases between. CDR3 length equals 15 residues. Germline V gene lookup returns CDR1 LNHDA and CDR2 SQIVND (reference sequence). The CDR3 is CASSTGAGENTEAFF. CDR3 bases: TGTGCCAGTAGTACCGGGGCAGGGGAGAACACTGAAGCTTTCTTT.

This chain connects TRBV20-1 to TRBJ1-5, with unresolved D. V gave up 3 bases and J gave up 6 bases, with 9 bases separating them. Germline CDR1 and CDR2: DFQATT and SNEGSKA (reference sequence). The CDR3 has 12 amino acids. The DNA of the CDR3 is TGCAGTGCTAGTGCCGCGCGTCAGCCCCAGCATTTT. It yields the protein CSASAARQPQHF.

The chain employs TRBV3-1 (or the pseudogene TRBV3-2) and TRBJ2-3; weak D call: TRBD2 (5 bases). The V end lost 3 bases, the J end lost 2 bases, and 9 bases lay between the germline ends. In germline, CDR1 is LGHDT, CDR2 YNNKEL (reference sequence). The CDR3 has 14 residues. The CDR3 region is CASSHSGSTDTQYF. The CDR3 bases are TGTGCCAGCAGCCACAGCGGCTCCACAGATACGCAGTATTTT.

This clone turned up a few times. This sequence joins TRBV6-5 and TRBJ1-1; D gene unclear. V was trimmed by 5 bases and J by 2 bases, leaving 9 bases between them. The germline V gene encodes CDR1 MNHEY and CDR2 SVGAGI. This CDR3 comprises 13 residues. CDR3 sequence: CASSNPGNTEAFF. CDR3 bases: TGTGCCAGCAGTAATCCGGGTAACACTGAAGCTTTCTTT.